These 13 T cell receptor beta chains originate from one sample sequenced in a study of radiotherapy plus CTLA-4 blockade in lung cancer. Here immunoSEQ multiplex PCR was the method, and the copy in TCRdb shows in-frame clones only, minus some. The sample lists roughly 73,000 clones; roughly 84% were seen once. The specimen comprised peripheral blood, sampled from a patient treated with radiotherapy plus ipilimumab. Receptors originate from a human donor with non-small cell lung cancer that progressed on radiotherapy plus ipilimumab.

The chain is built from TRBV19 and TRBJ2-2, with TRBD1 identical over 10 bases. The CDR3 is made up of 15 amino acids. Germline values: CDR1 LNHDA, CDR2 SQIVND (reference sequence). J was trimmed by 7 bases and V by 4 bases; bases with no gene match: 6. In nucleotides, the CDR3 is TGTGCCAGTAGTACGACAGGGGGCGCGTTCGGGGAGCTGTTTTTT. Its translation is CASSTTGGAFGELFF.

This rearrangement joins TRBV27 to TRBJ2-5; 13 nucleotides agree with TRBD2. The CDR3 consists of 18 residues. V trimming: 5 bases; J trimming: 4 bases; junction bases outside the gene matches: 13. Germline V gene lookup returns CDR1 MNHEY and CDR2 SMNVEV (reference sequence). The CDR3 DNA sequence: TGTGCCAGCAGTCGCCGGCGACTAGCGGGAGGTTTGGGAGAGACCCAGTACTTC. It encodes CASSRRRLAGGLGETQYF.

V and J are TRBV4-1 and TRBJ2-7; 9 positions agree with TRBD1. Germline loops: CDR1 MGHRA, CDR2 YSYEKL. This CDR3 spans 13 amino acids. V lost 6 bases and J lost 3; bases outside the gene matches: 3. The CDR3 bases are TGCGCCAGCAGTCAGGACAGGGGCTACGAGCAGTACGTC. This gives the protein CASSQDRGYEQYV.

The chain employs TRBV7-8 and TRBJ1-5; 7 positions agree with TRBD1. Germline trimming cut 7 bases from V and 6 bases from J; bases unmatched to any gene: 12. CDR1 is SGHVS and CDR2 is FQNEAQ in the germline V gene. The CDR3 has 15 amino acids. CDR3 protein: CASTRGSGGGQPQHF. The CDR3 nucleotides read TGTGCCAGCACTCGAGGTTCAGGGGGGGGTCAGCCCCAGCATTTT.

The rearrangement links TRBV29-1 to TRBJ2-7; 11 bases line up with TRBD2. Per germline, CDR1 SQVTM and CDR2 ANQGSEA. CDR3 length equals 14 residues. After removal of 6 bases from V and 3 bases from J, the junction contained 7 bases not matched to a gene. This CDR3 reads CSVGLAAVHYEQYV. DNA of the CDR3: TGCAGCGTGGGACTAGCGGCCGTTCACTACGAGCAGTACGTC.

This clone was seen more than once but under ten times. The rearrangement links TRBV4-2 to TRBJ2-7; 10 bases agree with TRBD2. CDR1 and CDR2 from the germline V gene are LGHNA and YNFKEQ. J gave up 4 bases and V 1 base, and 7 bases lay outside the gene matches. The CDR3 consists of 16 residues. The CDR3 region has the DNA TGTGCCAGCAGCCAAGTTATAGCGGGGGGATATTACGAGCAGTACTTC. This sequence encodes CASSQVIAGGYYEQYF.

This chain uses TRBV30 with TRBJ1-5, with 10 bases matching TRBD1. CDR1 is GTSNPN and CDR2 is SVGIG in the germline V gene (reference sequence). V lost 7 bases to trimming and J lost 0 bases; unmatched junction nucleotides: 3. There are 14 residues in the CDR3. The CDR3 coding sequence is TGTGCCTTGGGACAGGGGTTTAGCAATCAGCCCCAGCATTTT. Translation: CALGQGFSNQPQHF.

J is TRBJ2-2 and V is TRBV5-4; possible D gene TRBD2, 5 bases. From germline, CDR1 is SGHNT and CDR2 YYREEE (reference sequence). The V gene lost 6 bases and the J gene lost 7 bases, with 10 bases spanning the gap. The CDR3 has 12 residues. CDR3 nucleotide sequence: TGTGCCAGCACCCCCGAGGGCGGGGAGCTGTTTTTT. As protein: CASTPEGGELFF.

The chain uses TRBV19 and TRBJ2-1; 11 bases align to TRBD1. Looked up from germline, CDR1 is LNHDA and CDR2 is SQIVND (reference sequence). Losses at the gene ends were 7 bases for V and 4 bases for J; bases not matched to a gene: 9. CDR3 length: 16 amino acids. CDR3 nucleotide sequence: TGTGCCAGTATTTCGCGGACAGGGGGCGCTTACAATGAGCAGTTCTTC. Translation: CASISRTGGAYNEQFF. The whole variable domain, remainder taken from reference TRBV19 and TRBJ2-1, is DGGITQSPKYLFRKEGQNVTLSCEQNLNHDAMYWYRQDPGQGLRLIYYSQIVNDFQKGDIAEGYSVSREKKESFPLTVTSAQKNPTAFYLCASISRTGGAYNEQFFGPGTRLTVL.

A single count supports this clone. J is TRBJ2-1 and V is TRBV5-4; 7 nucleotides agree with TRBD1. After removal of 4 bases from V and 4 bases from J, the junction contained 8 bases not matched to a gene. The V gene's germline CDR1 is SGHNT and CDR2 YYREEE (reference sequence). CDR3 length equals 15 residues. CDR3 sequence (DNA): TGTGCCAGCAGCCCAGACAGGGCCTCATACAATGAGCAGTTCTTC. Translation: CASSPDRASYNEQFF. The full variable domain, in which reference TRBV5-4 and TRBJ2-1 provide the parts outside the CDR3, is ETGVTQSPTHLIKTRGQQVTLRCSSQSGHNTVSWYQQALGQGPQFIFQYYREEENGRGNFPPRFSGLQFPNYSSELNVNALELDDSALYLCASSPDRASYNEQFFGPGTRLTVL.

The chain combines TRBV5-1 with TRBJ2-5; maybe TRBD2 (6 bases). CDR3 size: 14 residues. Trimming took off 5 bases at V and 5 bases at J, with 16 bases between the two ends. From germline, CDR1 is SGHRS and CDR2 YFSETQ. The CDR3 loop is CASSPEGGGETQYF. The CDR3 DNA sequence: TGCGCCAGCAGTCCTGAGGGAGGCGGGGAGACCCAGTACTTC.

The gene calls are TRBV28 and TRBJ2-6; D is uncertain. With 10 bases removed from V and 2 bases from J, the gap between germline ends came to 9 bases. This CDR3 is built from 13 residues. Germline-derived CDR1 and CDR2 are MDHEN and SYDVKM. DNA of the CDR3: TGTGCCACGATAGAGCCTGGGGCCAACGTCCTGACTTTC. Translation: CATIEPGANVLTF.

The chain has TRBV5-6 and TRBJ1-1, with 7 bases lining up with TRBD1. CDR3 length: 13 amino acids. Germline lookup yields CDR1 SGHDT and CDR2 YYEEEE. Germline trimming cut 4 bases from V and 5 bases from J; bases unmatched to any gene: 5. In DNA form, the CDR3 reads TGTGCCAGCAGCACGACAGGGAAGACTGAAGCTTTCTTT. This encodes CASSTTGKTEAFF.